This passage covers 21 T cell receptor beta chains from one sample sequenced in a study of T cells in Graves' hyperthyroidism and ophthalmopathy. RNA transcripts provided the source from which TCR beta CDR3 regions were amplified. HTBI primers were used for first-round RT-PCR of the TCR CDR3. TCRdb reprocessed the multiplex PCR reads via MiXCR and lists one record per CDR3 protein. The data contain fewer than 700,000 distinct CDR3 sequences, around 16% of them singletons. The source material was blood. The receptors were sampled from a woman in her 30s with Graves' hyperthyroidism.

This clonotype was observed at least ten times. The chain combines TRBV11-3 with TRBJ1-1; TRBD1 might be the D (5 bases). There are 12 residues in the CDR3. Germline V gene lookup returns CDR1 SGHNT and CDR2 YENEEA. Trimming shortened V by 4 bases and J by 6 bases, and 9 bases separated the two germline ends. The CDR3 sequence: CASSSGPAEAFF. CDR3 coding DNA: TGTGCCAGCAGCTCGGGACCAGCTGAAGCTTTCTTT. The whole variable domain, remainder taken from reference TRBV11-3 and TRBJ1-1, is EAGVVQSPRYKIIEKKQPVAFWCNPISGHNTLYWYLQNLGQGPELLIRYENEEAVDDSQLPKDRFSAERLKGVDSTLKIQPAELGDSAVYLCASSSGPAEAFFGQGTRLTVV.

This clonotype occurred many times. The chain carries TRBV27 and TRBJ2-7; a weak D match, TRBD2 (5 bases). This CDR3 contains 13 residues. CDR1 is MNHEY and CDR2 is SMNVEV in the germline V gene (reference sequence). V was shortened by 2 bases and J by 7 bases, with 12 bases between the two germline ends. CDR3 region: CASSLILAHEQYF. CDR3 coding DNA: TGTGCCAGCAGTTTAATCCTAGCTCATGAGCAGTACTTC.

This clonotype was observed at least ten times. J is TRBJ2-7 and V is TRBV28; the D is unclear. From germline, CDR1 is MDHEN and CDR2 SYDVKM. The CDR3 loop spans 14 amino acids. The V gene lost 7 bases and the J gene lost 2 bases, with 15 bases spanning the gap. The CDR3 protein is CASTSGLNTYEQYF. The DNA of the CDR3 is TGTGCCAGCACCAGTGGGCTCAATACCTACGAGCAGTACTTC.

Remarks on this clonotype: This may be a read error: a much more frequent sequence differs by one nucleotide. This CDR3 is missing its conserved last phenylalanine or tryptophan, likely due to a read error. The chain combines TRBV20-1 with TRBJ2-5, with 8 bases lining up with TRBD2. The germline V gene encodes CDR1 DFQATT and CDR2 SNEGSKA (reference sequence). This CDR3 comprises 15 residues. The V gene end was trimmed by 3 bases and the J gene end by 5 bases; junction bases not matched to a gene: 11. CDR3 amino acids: CSASDSYAGGETQYL. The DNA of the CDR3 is TGCAGTGCTAGCGATTCTTATGCGGGAGGTGAGACCCAGTACCTC.

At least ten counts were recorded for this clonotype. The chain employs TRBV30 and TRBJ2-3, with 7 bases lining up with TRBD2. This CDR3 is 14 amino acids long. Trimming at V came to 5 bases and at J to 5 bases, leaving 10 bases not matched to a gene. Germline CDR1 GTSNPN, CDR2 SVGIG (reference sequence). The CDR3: CAWYGPGRVDTQYF. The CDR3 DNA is TGTGCCTGGTATGGGCCGGGGAGGGTAGATACGCAGTATTTT.

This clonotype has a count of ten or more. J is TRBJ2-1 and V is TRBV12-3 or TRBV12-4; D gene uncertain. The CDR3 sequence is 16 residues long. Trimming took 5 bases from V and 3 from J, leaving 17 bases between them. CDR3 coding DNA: TGTGCCAGCAGTCCCATCCGAACGAACAGCTACAATGAGCAGTTCTTC. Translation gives CASSPIRTNSYNEQFF.

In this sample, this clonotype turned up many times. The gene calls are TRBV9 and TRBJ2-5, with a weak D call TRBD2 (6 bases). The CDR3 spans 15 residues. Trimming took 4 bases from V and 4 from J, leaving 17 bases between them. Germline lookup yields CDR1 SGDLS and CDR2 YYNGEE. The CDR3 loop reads CASSPAVQGGETQYF. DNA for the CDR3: TGTGCCAGCAGCCCTGCGGTTCAGGGAGGAGAGACCCAGTACTTC.

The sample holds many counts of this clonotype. The CDR3 nucleotides are TGTGCCAGCAGTCTCCGACGGATCGGCGATGGCTACACCTTC. Translation gives CASSLRRIGDGYTF. The chain recombines TRBV28 with TRBJ1-2; D is ambiguous. Germline lookup yields CDR1 MDHEN and CDR2 SYDVKM. The CDR3 is 14 amino acids. The ends were cut back, 5 bases at V and 6 bases at J, with 16 bases in the middle.

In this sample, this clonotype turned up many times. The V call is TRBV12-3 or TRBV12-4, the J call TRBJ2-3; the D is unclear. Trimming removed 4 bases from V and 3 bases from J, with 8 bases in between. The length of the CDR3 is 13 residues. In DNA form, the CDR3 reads TGTGCCAGCAGTTGGGGTCCAACAGATACGCAGTATTTT. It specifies CASSWGPTDTQYF.

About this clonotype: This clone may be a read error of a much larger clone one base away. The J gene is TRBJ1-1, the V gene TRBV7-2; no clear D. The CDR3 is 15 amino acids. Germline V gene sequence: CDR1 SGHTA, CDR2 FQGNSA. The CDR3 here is CASSLVPAMNTEASF. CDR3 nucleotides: TGTGCCAGCAGCTTAGTTCCAGCGATGAACACTGAAGCTTCCTTT.

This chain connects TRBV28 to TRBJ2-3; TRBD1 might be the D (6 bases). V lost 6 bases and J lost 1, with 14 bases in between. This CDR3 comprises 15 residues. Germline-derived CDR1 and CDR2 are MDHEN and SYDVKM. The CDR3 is CASRRSGVGTDTQYF. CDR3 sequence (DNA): TGTGCCAGCAGACGGTCAGGGGTGGGCACAGATACGCAGTATTTT. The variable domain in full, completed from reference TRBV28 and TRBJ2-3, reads DVKVTQSSRYLVKRTGEKVFLECVQDMDHENMFWYRQDPGLGLRLIYFSYDVKMKEKGDIPEGYSVSREKKERFSLILESASTNQTSMYLCASRRSGVGTDTQYFGPGTRLTVL.

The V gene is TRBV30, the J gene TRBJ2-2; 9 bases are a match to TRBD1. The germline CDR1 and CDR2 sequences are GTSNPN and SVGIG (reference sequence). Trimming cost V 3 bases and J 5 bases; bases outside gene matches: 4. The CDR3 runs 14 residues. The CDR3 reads CAWRRQGGTGELFF. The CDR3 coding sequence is TGTGCCTGGAGGAGACAGGGGGGGACCGGGGAGCTGTTTTTT.

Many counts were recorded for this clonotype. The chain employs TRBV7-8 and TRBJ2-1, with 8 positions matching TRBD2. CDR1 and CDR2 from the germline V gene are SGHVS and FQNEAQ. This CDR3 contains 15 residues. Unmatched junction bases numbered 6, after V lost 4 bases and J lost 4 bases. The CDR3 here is CASSSRLALYNEQFF. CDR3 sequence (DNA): TGTGCCAGCAGCTCTAGACTAGCGCTTTACAATGAGCAGTTCTTC.

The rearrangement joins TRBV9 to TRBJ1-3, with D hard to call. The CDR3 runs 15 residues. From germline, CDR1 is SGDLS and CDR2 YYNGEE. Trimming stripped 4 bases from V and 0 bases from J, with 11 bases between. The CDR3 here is CASSPRGFSGNTIYF. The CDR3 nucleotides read TGTGCCAGCAGCCCCCGTGGGTTCTCTGGAAACACCATATATTTT. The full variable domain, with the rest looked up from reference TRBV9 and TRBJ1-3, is DSGVTQTPKHLITATGQRVTLRCSPRSGDLSVYWYQQSLDQGLQFLIQYYNGEERAKGNILERFSAQQFPDLHSELNLSSLELGDSALYFCASSPRGFSGNTIYFGEGSWLTVV.

The CDR3 loop is CASSLDVAGVKFREQFF. In DNA form, the CDR3 reads TGTGCCAGCAGCTTAGACGTCGCCGGGGTGAAATTTCGGGAGCAGTTCTTC. This chain joins TRBV7-3 and TRBJ2-1, with D possibly being TRBD2 (5 bases). CDR3 length equals 17 residues. The germline V gene has CDR1 SGHTA and CDR2 FQGTGA. The germline V and J ends were trimmed by 2 bases and 10 bases, with 24 bases remaining between them.

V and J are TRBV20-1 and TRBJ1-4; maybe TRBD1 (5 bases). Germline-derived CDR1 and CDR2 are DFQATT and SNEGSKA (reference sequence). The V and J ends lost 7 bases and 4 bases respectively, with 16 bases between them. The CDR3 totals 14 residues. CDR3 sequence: CSGSSGPFNEKLFF. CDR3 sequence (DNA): TGCAGTGGTTCCTCGGGACCCTTTAATGAAAAACTGTTTTTT.

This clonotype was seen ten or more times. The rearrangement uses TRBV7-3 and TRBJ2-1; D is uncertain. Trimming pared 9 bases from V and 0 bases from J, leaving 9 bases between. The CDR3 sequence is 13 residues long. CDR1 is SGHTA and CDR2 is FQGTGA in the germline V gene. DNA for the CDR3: TGTGCCAGTCCAATGAGCTCCTACAATGAGCAGTTCTTC. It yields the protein CASPMSSYNEQFF.

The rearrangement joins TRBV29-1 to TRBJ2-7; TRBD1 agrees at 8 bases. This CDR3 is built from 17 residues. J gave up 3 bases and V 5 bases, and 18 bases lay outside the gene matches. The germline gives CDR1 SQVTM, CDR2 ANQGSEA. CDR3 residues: CSVQSPPDRGVRYEQYF. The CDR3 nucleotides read TGCAGCGTTCAATCCCCCCCTGACAGGGGAGTTCGCTACGAGCAGTACTTC.

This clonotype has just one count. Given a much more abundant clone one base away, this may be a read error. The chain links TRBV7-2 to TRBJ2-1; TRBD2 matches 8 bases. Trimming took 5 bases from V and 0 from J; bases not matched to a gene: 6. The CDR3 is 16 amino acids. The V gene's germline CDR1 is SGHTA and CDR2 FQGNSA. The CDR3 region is CASSARTSTSYNEQFF. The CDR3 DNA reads TGTGCCAGCAGCGCGAGGACTAGCACCTCCTACAATGAGCAGTTCTTC.

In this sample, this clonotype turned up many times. CDR3 nucleotides: TGTGCCAGCAGCTCCCGGAATTCACCCCTCCACTTT. It translates to CASSSRNSPLHF. The rearrangement joins TRBV7-2 to TRBJ1-6; D is unclear. The length of the CDR3 is 12 residues. Trimming removed 4 bases at V and 7 bases at J, with 5 bases between. From germline, CDR1 is SGHTA and CDR2 FQGNSA.

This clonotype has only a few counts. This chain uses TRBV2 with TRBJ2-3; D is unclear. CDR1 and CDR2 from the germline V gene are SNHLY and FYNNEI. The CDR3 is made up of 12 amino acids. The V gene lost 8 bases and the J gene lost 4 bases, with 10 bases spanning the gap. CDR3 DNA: TGTGCCAGCTCTGATGGGCCAGATACGCAGTATTTT. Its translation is CASSDGPDTQYF.